Below, 26 T cell receptor beta chains from the same sample are listed, as sequenced in a study of blood T cells in healthy people across ages. Primers used in a second PCR of roughly 6 to 11 cycles were a sample-barcoded 5' primer and a J-beta primer mix. TCRdb analysed the 5' RACE reads with MiXCR anew, one entry per CDR3 protein. The data contain about 1.8 million distinct CDR3 sequences, about 49% of them singletons. The sample was blood. Receptors originate from a woman aged 40 to 50 in good health.

This rearrangement joins TRBV6-1 to TRBJ2-1; D perhaps matches TRBD2 (6 bases). There are 18 residues in the CDR3. Germline V gene sequence: CDR1 MNHNS, CDR2 SASEGT. Trimming took 5 bases from V and 0 from J, leaving 20 bases between them. This chain's CDR3 is CASSPNGGVTSSYNEQFF. The CDR3 coding sequence is TGTGCCAGCAGTCCAAATGGAGGGGTCACGAGCTCCTACAATGAGCAGTTCTTC.

This clonotype was detected a few times. J is TRBJ2-5 and V is TRBV7-9; the D gene is possibly TRBD1 (5 bases). V was trimmed by 5 bases and J by 5 bases, leaving 18 bases between them. Per the germline V gene, CDR1 is SEHNR and CDR2 is FQNEAQ (reference sequence). This CDR3 region has 15 residues. CDR3 loop: CASSIRHRSGETQYF. CDR3 nucleotide sequence: TGTGCCAGCAGCATACGGCACAGGTCCGGGGAGACCCAGTACTTC.

The J gene is TRBJ2-1, the V gene TRBV19; D not resolved. The CDR3 runs 12 residues. In germline, CDR1 is LNHDA, CDR2 SQIVND (reference sequence). Trimming cost V 3 bases and J 6 bases, with 6 bases left between them. DNA for the CDR3: TGTGCCAGTAGTATCGGCATCAATGAGCAGTTCTTC. It encodes CASSIGINEQFF.

The chain employs TRBV4-1 and TRBJ1-6; D possibly corresponds to TRBD1 (5 bases). The V end lost 0 bases, the J end lost 5 bases, and 11 bases lay between the germline ends. The CDR3 is 16 residues long. The germline gives CDR1 MGHRA, CDR2 YSYEKL. CDR3 sequence: CASSQDLQGNNSPLHF. In DNA, the CDR3 is TGCGCCAGCAGCCAAGATCTCCAGGGTAATAATTCACCCCTCCACTTT.

This clonotype was seen a few times. This sequence joins TRBV5-5 and TRBJ2-6, with D unclear. Germline lookup yields CDR1 SGHKS and CDR2 YYEKEE (reference sequence). The V end was cut by 3 bases, the J end by 5 bases, with 6 bases between. This CDR3 contains 13 residues. CDR3 amino acids: CASSSTWANVLTF. The CDR3 DNA reads as TGTGCCAGCAGCTCGACCTGGGCCAACGTCCTGACTTTC.

V is TRBV7-2 and J is TRBJ1-1; the match to TRBD1 covers 7 bases. The trim removed 5 bases at V and 1 base at J, leaving 4 bases unmatched. CDR3 size: 14 residues. CDR1 and CDR2 (germline): SGHTA, FQGNSA. CDR3 amino acids: CASSVGTENTEAFF. In DNA form, the CDR3 reads TGTGCCAGCAGCGTCGGGACAGAGAACACTGAAGCTTTCTTT.

This clonotype was found a few times. The chain uses TRBV24-1 and TRBJ2-3; 14 nucleotides line up with TRBD2. With V trimmed by 0 bases and J by 3 bases, 7 bases remained unmatched. Germline V gives CDR1 KGHDR, CDR2 SFDVKD. The CDR3 length is 19 residues. DNA of the CDR3: TGTGCCACCAGTGATTTGTCGACTAGCGGGGGGGCCGGTACAGATACGCAGTATTTT. Translated, it gives CATSDLSTSGGAGTDTQYF.

This rearrangement joins TRBV7-8 to TRBJ1-2; no firm D call. Trimming cost V 5 bases and J 2 bases, with 9 bases left between them. This CDR3 is 13 amino acids long. CDR1 is SGHVS, CDR2 FQNEAQ, per germline. CDR3 coding DNA: TGTGCCAGCAGCGTAGTGACAAACTATGGCTACACCTTC. Amino acid sequence: CASSVVTNYGYTF.

This chain uses TRBV27 with TRBJ2-7; the D gene could be TRBD1 or TRBD2 (5 bases each). CDR3 length: 15 amino acids. Germline lookup yields CDR1 MNHEY and CDR2 SMNVEV (reference sequence). With 2 bases removed from V and 3 bases from J, the gap between germline ends came to 14 bases. CDR3 sequence: CASSLGTPPFYEQYF. The DNA for the CDR3 is TGTGCCAGCAGTTTAGGGACCCCCCCGTTCTACGAGCAGTACTTC.

The chain has TRBV7-9 and TRBJ1-5; D perhaps matches TRBD1 (6 bases). There are 13 residues in the CDR3. Germline CDR1 SEHNR, CDR2 FQNEAQ (reference sequence). V was pared by 5 bases and J by 10 bases, with 15 bases between. The CDR3 DNA is TGTGCCAGCAGCGGGGGGCATTTTAATCCCCAGCATTTT. Translating gives CASSGGHFNPQHF.

This clonotype turned up a few times. V is TRBV6-1 and J is TRBJ2-5; 8 positions match TRBD1. The germline V gene has CDR1 MNHNS and CDR2 SASEGT. With 6 bases clipped from V and 11 bases from J, the junction kept 5 bases outside the gene matches. The CDR3 sequence is 11 residues long. CDR3 DNA sequence: TGTGCCAGCAGCCTTAGGACAGGGCAGTACTTC. It encodes CASSLRTGQYF.

This chain connects TRBV29-1 to TRBJ2-1; D call uncertain. This CDR3 contains 16 residues. Germline CDR1 reads SQVTM; CDR2 reads ANQGSEA. Trimming cost V 5 bases and J 4 bases, with 21 bases left between them. The CDR3: CSVLHPFATAYNEQFF. The CDR3 DNA reads as TGCAGCGTTTTACACCCGTTCGCGACGGCTTACAATGAGCAGTTCTTC.

This clonotype has only a few counts. The J gene is TRBJ2-1, the V gene TRBV7-2, with 14 bases lining up with TRBD2. Trimming removed 4 bases from V and 6 bases from J; junction bases left unmatched: 5. This CDR3 is built from 16 residues. From germline, CDR1 is SGHTA and CDR2 FQGNSA. The CDR3 loop is CASSSSGTSGGNEQFF. CDR3 DNA sequence: TGTGCCAGCAGCTCCTCCGGGACTAGCGGGGGCAATGAGCAGTTCTTC.

V is TRBV2 and J is TRBJ1-2; D uncertain. The CDR3 covers 13 residues. Looked up from germline, CDR1 is SNHLY and CDR2 is FYNNEI. Trimming removed 4 bases at V and 3 bases at J, with 9 bases between. The CDR3 region is CASSALPDYGYTF. DNA for the CDR3: TGTGCCAGCAGTGCCCTGCCTGACTATGGCTACACCTTC.

This clonotype has just one count. The V call is TRBV15, the J call TRBJ2-5; TRBD2 matches at 10 bases. Germline CDR1 and CDR2: LNHNV and YYDKDF (reference sequence). The CDR3 spans 15 residues. V dropped 4 bases and J dropped 3; count of bases not matched to a gene: 5. The CDR3 loop reads CATSIQAGGKETQYF. The CDR3 nucleotides read TGTGCCACCAGCATCCAAGCGGGGGGGAAAGAGACCCAGTACTTC.

This clonotype occurred a few times. The J gene is TRBJ1-2, the V gene TRBV9; D possibly corresponds to TRBD1 (6 bases). The CDR3 loop spans 16 amino acids. Trimming took 3 bases from V and 2 from J, leaving 17 bases between them. Germline loops: CDR1 SGDLS, CDR2 YYNGEE. CDR3: CASSGGRTAANYGYTF. CDR3 DNA sequence: TGTGCCAGCAGCGGAGGACGGACAGCAGCCAACTATGGCTACACCTTC.

Regarding this clonotype: At one boundary the junction diverges from the germline segment, which might be a read error. Here the CDR3 reads CAISESALTLYERYF. In DNA form, the CDR3 reads TGTGCCATCAGTGAGTCGGCACTAACCCTCTACGAGCGGTACTTC. The chain combines TRBV10-3 with TRBJ2-7; no definite D call. The CDR3 runs 15 residues. The germline gives CDR1 ENHRY, CDR2 SYGVKD.

This clonotype was seen more than once but under ten times. This chain uses TRBV28 with TRBJ2-6; D remains unclear. The CDR3 contains 14 residues. Germline CDR1 reads MDHEN; CDR2 reads SYDVKM. Trimming left V 4 bases short and J 0 bases short, with 4 bases between. The CDR3 sequence: CASSYISGANVLTF. The DNA for the CDR3 is TGTGCCAGCAGTTACATCTCTGGGGCCAACGTCCTGACTTTC.

The chain is built from TRBV6-1 and TRBJ2-3; tentatively, D is TRBD1 (6 bases). V dropped 10 bases and J dropped 0 bases, with 11 bases sitting between them. Per germline, CDR1 MNHNS and CDR2 SASEGT. The CDR3 is 13 amino acids. The CDR3: CATQGSSTDTQYF. The CDR3 DNA reads TGTGCCACCCAGGGGAGTAGCACAGATACGCAGTATTTT.

This clonotype has ten or more counts. A junction end diverges from the germline sequence, so it may reflect a read error. The chain recombines TRBV5-1 with TRBJ2-1; no clear D. Per the germline V gene, CDR1 is SGHRS and CDR2 is YFSETQ. This CDR3 region has 14 residues. The CDR3 sequence is CASSLGQNYNEQFF. Here the CDR3 DNA reads TGTGCCAGCAGTTTAGGTCAGAACTACAATGAGCAGTTCTTC.

The V and J genes are TRBV27 and TRBJ2-3; TRBD2 matches 9 bases. The CDR3 spans 16 residues. Per germline, CDR1 MNHEY and CDR2 SMNVEV (reference sequence). Germline trimming cut 3 bases from V and 2 bases from J; bases unmatched to any gene: 6. The CDR3 bases are TGTGCCAGCAGTTTTACCGGGACTAGCTACACAGATACGCAGTATTTT. Translated: CASSFTGTSYTDTQYF.

The chain is built from TRBV20-1 and TRBJ1-2, with D possibly being TRBD1 (6 bases). Per germline, CDR1 DFQATT and CDR2 SNEGSKA (reference sequence). The CDR3 has 14 amino acids. V lost 0 bases and J lost 4, with 12 bases in between. This chain's CDR3 is CSARDLGTPYGYTF. CDR3 sequence (DNA): TGCAGTGCTAGAGATCTGGGGACACCCTATGGCTACACCTTC.

This chain uses TRBV25-1 with TRBJ2-5, with D possibly being TRBD2 (7 bases). Germline CDR1 MGHDK, CDR2 SYGVNS. The CDR3 loop spans 14 amino acids. Trimming removed 7 bases at V and 11 bases at J, with 23 bases between. CDR3 DNA: TGTGCCAGCACCGATCCGGGGGGCTATGGGGAGCAGTACTTC. It specifies CASTDPGGYGEQYF.

There are a few counts of this clonotype. This rearrangement joins TRBV6-2 or TRBV6-3 to TRBJ2-5; D remains unclear. The germline V gene has CDR1 MNHEY and CDR2 SVGEGT. V lost 6 bases and J 3 bases, leaving 20 bases between the germline ends. The length of the CDR3 is 16 residues. CDR3 nucleotides: TGTGCCAGCAGCTGGTTCAAGGGCCTAACTGAAGAGACCCAGTACTTC. Translating it yields CASSWFKGLTEETQYF.

The chain links TRBV19 to TRBJ2-1, with TRBD2 identical over 11 bases. CDR1 and CDR2 (germline): LNHDA, SQIVND (reference sequence). The CDR3 spans 14 residues. V shed 3 bases and J 8 bases; nucleotides not matched to a gene: 3. CDR3 loop: CASSMGLAADEQFF. In DNA form, the CDR3 reads TGTGCCAGTAGTATGGGACTAGCGGCAGATGAGCAGTTCTTC.

The chain employs TRBV10-3 and TRBJ2-5; tentative D call: TRBD2 (7 bases). The CDR3 loop spans 13 amino acids. Germline CDR1 reads ENHRY; CDR2 reads SYGVKD. Trimming took 9 bases from V and 2 from J, leaving 13 bases between them. For the CDR3, the DNA is TGTGCCATTCAAGGGGGGGGACAAGAGACCCAGTACTTC. This sequence encodes CAIQGGGQETQYF.